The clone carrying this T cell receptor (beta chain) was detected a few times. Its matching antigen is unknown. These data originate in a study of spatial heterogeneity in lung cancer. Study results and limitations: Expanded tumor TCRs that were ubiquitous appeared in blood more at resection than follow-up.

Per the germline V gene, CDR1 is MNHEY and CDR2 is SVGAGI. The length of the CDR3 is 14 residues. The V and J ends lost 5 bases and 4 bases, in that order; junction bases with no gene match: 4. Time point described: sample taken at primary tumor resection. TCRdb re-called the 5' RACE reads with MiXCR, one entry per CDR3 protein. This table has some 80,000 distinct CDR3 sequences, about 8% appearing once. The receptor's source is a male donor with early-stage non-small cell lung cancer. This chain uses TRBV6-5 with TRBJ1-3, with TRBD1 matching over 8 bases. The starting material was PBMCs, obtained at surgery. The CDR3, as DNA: TGTGCCAGCAGTGACCGGGACAGGGGAAACACCATATATTTT. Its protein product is CASSDRDRGNTIYF.